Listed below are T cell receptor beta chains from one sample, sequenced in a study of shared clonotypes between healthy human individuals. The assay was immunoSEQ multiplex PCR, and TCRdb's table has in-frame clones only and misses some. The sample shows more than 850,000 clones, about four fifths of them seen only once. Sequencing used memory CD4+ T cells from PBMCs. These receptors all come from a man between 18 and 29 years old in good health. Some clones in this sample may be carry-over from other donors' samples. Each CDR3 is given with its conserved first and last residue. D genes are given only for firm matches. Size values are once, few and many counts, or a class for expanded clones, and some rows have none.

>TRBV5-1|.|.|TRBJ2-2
TGCGCCAGCAGCTTGGAGGCCACCGGGGAGCTGTTTTTT
CASSLEATGELFF
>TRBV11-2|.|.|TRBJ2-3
TGTGCCAGCAGCTTAGATGTAGGTGATACGCAGTATTTT
CASSLDVGDTQYF
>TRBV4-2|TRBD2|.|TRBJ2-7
TGTGCCAGCAGAGAATCTACTAGCGGCTACGAGCAGTACTTC
CASRESTSGYEQYF
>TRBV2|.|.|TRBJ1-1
TGTGCCCAAACCGACGTGGGAGGCACTGAAGCTTTCTTT
CAQTDVGGTEAFF
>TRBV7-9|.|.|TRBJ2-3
TGTGCCAGCAGCCTACGGGGTGCAGATACGCAGTATTTT
CASSLRGADTQYF
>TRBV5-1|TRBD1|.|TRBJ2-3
TGCGCCAGCCCCCTTCGGAGGGACAGGGTTAAGGATACGCAGTATTTT
CASPLRRDRVKDTQYF
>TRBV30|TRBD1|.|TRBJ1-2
TGTGCCTGGAGTGGGACAGGGACTGGCTACACCTTC
CAWSGTGTGYTF
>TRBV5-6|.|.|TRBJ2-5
TGTGCCAGCAGCTTAACAGCGGTCCAAGAGACCCAGTACTTC
CASSLTAVQETQYF
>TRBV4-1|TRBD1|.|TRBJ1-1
TGCGCCAGCAGCCAACCGGACAGGGGGCGGTACACTGAAGCTTTCTTT
CASSQPDRGRYTEAFF
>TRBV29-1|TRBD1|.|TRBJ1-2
TGCAGCGCCGCTCGATCAGGGGACAGCAACTATGGCTACACCTTC
CSAARSGDSNYGYTF
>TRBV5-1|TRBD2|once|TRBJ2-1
TGCGCCAGCAGCCCGCGACCCAGAGGGACTAGCGGGATCTCGGAGCAGTTCTTC
CASSPRPRGTSGISEQFF
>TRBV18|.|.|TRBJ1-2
TGTGCCAGCTCACCAGGGGTCGGCAGGGGTCACGGCTACACCTTC
CASSPGVGRGHGYTF
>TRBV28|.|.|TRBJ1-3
TGTGCCAGGCTCTTTGAAGGTCCCGGAAACACCATATATTTT
CARLFEGPGNTIYF
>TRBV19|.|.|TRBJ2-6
TGTGCCAGTAGTTACTTGGGTGCCTCTGGGGCCAACGTCCTGACTTTC
CASSYLGASGANVLTF
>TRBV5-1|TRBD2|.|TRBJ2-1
TGCGCCAGCAGCTTGGTGGCGGGAGGTGTGAATGAGCAGTTCTTC
CASSLVAGGVNEQFF
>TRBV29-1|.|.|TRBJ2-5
TGCAGCGCCGCAGGGGCGGGAGTACGAGAGACCCAGTACTTC
CSAAGAGVRETQYF
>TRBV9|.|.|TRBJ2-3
TGTGCCAGCAGCCCCCAGGGGACCCCCGGCCTTGCGCAGTATTTT
CASSPQGTPGLAQYF